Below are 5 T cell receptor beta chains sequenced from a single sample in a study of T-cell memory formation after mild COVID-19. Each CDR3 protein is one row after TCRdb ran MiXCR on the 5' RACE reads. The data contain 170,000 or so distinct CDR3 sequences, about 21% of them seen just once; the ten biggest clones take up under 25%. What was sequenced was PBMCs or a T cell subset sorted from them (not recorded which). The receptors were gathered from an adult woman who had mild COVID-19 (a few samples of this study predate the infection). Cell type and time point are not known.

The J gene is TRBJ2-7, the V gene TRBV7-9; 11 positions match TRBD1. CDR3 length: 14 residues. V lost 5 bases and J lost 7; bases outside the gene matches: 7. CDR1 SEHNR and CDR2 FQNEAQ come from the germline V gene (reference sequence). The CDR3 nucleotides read TGTGCCAGCAGCCCCCGGGACAGGGGGGGGGAGCAGTACTTC. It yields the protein CASSPRDRGGEQYF.

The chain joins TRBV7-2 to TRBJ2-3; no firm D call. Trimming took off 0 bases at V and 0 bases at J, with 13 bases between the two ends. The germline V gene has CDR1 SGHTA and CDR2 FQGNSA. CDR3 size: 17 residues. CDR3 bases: TGTGCCAGCAGCTTAGCTTACCTAGGCCATAGCACAGATACGCAGTATTTT. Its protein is CASSLAYLGHSTDTQYF.

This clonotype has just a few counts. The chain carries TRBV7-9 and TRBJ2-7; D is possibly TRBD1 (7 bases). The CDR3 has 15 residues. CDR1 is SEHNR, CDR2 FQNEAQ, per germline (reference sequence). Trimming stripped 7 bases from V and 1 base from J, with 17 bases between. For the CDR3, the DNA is TGTGCCAGCATCATAGGAGGGGGCAGGTCCTACGAGCAGTACTTC. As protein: CASIIGGGRSYEQYF.

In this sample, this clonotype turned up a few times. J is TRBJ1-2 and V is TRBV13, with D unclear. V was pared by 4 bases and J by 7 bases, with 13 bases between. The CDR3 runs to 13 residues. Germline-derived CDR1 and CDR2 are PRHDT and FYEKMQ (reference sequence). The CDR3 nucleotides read TGTGCCAGCAGCTCGACCGTCTCGGGTGGCTACACCTTC. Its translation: CASSSTVSGGYTF.

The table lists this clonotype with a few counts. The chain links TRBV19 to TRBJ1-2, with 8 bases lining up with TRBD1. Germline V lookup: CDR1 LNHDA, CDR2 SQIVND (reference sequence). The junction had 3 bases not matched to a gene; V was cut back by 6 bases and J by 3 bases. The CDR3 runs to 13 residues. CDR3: CASRDREDYGYTF. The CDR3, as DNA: TGTGCCAGTAGGGACAGGGAAGACTATGGCTACACCTTC.